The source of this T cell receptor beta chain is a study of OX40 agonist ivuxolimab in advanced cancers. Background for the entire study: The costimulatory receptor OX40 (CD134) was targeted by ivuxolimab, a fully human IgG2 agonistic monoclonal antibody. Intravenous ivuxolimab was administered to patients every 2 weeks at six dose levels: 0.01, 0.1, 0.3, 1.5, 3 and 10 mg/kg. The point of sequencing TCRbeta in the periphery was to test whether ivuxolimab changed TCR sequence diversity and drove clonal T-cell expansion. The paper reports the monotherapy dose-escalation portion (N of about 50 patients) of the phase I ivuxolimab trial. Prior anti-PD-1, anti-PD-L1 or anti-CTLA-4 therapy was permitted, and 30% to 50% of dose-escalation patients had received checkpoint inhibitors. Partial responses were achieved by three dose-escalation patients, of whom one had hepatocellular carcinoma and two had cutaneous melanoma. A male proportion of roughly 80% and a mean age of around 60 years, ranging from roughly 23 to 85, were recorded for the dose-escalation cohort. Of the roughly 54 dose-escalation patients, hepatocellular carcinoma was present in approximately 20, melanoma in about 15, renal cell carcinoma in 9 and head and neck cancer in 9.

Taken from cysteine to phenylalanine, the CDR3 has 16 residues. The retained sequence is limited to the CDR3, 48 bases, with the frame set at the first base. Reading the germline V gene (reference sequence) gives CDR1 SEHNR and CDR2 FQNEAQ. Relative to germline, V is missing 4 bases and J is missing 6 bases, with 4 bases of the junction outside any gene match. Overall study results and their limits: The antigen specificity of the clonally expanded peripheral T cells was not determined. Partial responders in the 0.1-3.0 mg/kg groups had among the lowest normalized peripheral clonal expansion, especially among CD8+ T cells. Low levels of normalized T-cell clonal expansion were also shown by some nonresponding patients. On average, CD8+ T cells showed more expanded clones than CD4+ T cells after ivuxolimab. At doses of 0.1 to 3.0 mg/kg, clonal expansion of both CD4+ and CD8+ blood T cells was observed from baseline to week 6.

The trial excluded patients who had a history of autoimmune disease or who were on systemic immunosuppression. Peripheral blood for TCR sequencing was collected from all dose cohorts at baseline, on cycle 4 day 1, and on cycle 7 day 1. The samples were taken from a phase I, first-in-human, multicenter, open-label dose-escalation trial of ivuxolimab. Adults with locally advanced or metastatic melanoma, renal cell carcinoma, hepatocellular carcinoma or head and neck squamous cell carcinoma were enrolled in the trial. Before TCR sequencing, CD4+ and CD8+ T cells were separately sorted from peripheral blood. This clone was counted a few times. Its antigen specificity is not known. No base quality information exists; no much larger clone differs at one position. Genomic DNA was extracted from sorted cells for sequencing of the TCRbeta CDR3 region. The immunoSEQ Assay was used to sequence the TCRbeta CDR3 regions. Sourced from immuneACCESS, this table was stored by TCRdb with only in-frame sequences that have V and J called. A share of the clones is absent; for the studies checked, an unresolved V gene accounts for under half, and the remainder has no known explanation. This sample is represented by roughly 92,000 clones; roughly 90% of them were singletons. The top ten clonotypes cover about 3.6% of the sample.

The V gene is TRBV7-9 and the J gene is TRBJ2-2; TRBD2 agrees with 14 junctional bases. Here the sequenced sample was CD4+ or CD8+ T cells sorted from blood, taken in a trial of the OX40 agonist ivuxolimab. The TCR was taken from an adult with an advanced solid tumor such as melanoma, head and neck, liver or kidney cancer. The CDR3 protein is CASSSTSGRASGELFF. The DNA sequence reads TGTGCCAGCAGCTCGACTAGCGGGAGGGCCTCCGGGGAGCTGTTTTTT.